This passage covers 4 T cell receptor beta chains from one sample sequenced in a study of long-term antiretroviral therapy in people with HIV. Samples were assayed with immunoSEQ v3.0 at survey level. Sequencing used immunoSEQ multiplex PCR; TCRdb keeps in-frame clones, though not all of them. The sample records tens of thousands of clones, roughly 80% being singletons. Sequencing used unsorted PBMCs, obtained 1.1 years before starting antiretroviral therapy. These receptors were obtained from a woman in her 30s with HIV.

J is TRBJ2-7 and V is TRBV2; no firm D call. This CDR3 is built from 13 residues. CDR1 and CDR2 from the germline V gene are SNHLY and FYNNEI. Between the trimmed V and J ends, which lost 3 bases and 3 bases, there was a span of 9 bases. The DNA of the CDR3 is TGTGCCAGCAGTGAGGGTTGGAGCTACGAGCAGTACGTC. Translating it yields CASSEGWSYEQYV.

The chain couples TRBV6-1 to TRBJ1-5; maybe TRBD1 (5 bases). V lost 4 bases, J lost 1 base, and 11 bases lay in between. This CDR3 is built from 15 residues. Germline V gene sequence: CDR1 MNHNS, CDR2 SASEGT. CDR3 protein: CASSGLWGSNQPQHF. CDR3 in DNA: TGTGCCAGCAGTGGATTGTGGGGGAGCAATCAGCCCCAGCATTTT.

The V and J genes are TRBV7-3 and TRBJ2-3; TRBD2 agrees at 13 bases. CDR3 size: 16 residues. J lost 2 bases, V lost 4 bases, and 3 bases had no gene match. Germline assignment: CDR1 SGHTA and CDR2 FQGTGA. The CDR3 DNA follows: TGTGCCAGCAGCTCCGGACTAGCGGGGGTCACAGATACGCAGTATTTT. Translation gives CASSSGLAGVTDTQYF. Complete variable domain (other parts from reference TRBV7-3 and TRBJ2-3): GAGVSQTPSNKVTEKGKYVELRCDPISGHTALYWYRQSLGQGPEFLIYFQGTGAADDSGLPNDRFFAVRPEGSVSTLKIQRTERGDSAVYLCASSSGLAGVTDTQYFGPGTRLTVL.

The sample holds a few counts of this clone. The chain employs TRBV5-6 and TRBJ1-5; D possibly corresponds to TRBD1 (5 bases). Germline-derived CDR1 and CDR2 are SGHDT and YYEEEE. Trimming removed 4 bases from V and 0 bases from J, with 11 bases in between. This CDR3 has 15 amino acids. CDR3 protein: CASSPGTGSNQPQHF. DNA for the CDR3: TGTGCCAGCAGCCCAGGGACCGGTAGCAATCAGCCCCAGCATTTT.